The present T cell receptor (beta chain) was sequenced within a study of blood T cell repertoires in COVID-19. Background on the study: Acute and convalescent COVID-19 samples came from the United States, Italy and Spain. Nucleic acid was either cDNA or gDNA, and it came from T cells, B-cell-depleted T cells, or PBMCs.

In the original analysis: Reference gene primers were amplified, and this amplification served to estimate nucleated cell counts. The table came from immunoSEQ multiplex PCR; TCRdb's copy has only in-frame clones and leaves some out. V, J and clone size reflect that table, while D and trimming were determined from the DNA. The sample carries approximately 210,000 clones, approximately 77% recorded once. Germline CDR1 and CDR2: SQVTM and ANQGSEA. Trimming cost V 4 bases and J 4 bases, with 7 bases left between them. The CDR3 has 12 amino acids. Sequences were obtained from peripheral blood. This clonotype was obtained from an elderly woman with acute or convalescent COVID-19. The rearrangement links TRBV29-1 to TRBJ2-2; D remains unclear. The CDR3 is CSVVPSTGELFF. CDR3 DNA: TGCAGCGTTGTTCCTTCCACCGGGGAGCTGTTTTTT.